The TCR beta chain described here comes from a study of T cells in Graves' hyperthyroidism and ophthalmopathy (dated by TCRdb to the late 2010s). General notes on the study: Peripheral blood was collected at initial diagnosis, before any treatment. To identify TCR V-J signatures that set the groups apart, the researchers used a discovery cohort of 100 patients, made up of some 41 with Graves' ophthalmopathy and 57 with stable Graves' hyperthyroidism. Prospective prediction of ophthalmopathy was tested in an independent validation cohort of approximately 18 hyperthyroidism patients and roughly 16 patients who later progressed to ophthalmopathy. For training and testing, the roughly 100 patients in the discovery cohort were randomly divided in a 7:3 ratio. In addition, the study compared T-cell repertoires in thyroid tissue and in blood from roughly 6 Graves' hyperthyroidism patients. After blood sampling, hyperthyroidism patients were treated with methimazole at a starting dose of 30 mg daily, and ophthalmopathy patients were treated with high-dose intravenous methylprednisolone. The paper describes TCR Vbeta CDR3 sequencing of roughly 130 peripheral blood samples, made up of around 41 ophthalmopathy patients, some 76 hyperthyroidism patients and 17 progressor patients. Broad study findings and their caveats: A model built on a 13 V-J signature distinguished ophthalmopathy from stable hyperthyroidism, reaching 85% to 90% sensitivity and 81.08% specificity in cross-validation and 80%/75% in testing. Most expanded thyroid clonotypes (frequency above 0.001) were also detected in blood, a finding suggesting that blood repertoires may reflect thyroid immune responses. No statistical method was used to set the sample size in advance, and investigators knew the group allocation. In validation, the model predicted progression to ophthalmopathy with about 71% sensitivity and approximately 74% specificity, a median of around six months before onset.

Amplification of TCR beta CDR3 regions was carried out from RNA transcripts. A first-round RT-PCR of the TCR CDR3 used the HTBI primer set with the Qiagen OneStep RT-PCR kit. Libraries were constructed in a second round of multiplex PCR, after which size selection and purification were performed. Libraries were sequenced paired-end with 100 bp reads on an Illumina HiSeq2000. As for the original processing: SOAPnuke was used to process the raw data, throwing out any read that contained adapters or uncalled bases, had a mean Phred below 15, or lacked an exact constant-primer or identifier match. COPE v1.2.5 was used to merge high-quality paired reads, and clonotypes were defined as unique nucleotide sequences. MiTCR v1.1 was used to align the clonotypes against IMGT TRBV, TRBD and TRBJ reference segments. The analysis was restricted to V-J combinations with a frequency above 0.0001, which together covered 99.2% of the repertoires. A TCS score was defined as the ratio of F50 (clonal expansion) to E x V (chaos), with BLOSUM62-based TCRdist applied between CDR3 peptides within each V-J. Welch's t-statistics and random forest reduced fewer than 600 V-J features to around 14, which were used in a naive Bayes classifier (R e1071). TCRdb reworked the public reads: Q25 trimming with fastp, MiXCR clone assembly, productive beta chains retained. Duplicate CDR3 protein sequences are folded into a single record with the most common DNA and genes. The V and J calls and clone size are TCRdb's, not the authors'. This sample has under 300,000 distinct CDR3 sequences in its table, and roughly 22% of those were observed once. 64% of the sample comes from the top ten.

Moderately to severely active disease, a Clinical Activity Score of at least 3, a NOSPECS grade of at least 4, and a duration under 3 months were present in ophthalmopathy patients. The study excluded patients with uncontrolled infections, other autoimmune diseases, pregnancy or lactation. Clinical symptoms, serum thyroxine and TRAb, thyroid ultrasound, and orbital computed tomography formed the basis for the diagnoses. PBMCs were separated from 8 to 10 ml of fresh peripheral blood using Ficoll-Paque density gradient centrifugation. Total RNA was extracted with Trizol reagent, and quality was checked on an Agilent 2100 Bioanalyzer. This clonotype occurred many times. It has no known antigen specificity. No much larger clone is present one base from it, and per-base qualities are unavailable. The CDR3 has 13 amino acids, counting the end cysteine and phenylalanine. Just CDR3 DNA is preserved here, 39 bases in frame from base 1. V and J are truncated by 2 bases and 8 bases respectively, leaving an intervening sequence of 12 bases. CDR1 is given as LGHDT and CDR2 as YNNKEL, both from the germline V gene (reference sequence).

The receptor was isolated from a man aged 25-45 years with Graves' ophthalmopathy. This sequence uses TRBV3-1 and TRBJ1-2; 5 matching bases give a weak D call of TRBD1. Sequencing was carried out using blood. The DNA reads TGTGCCAGCAGCCAATCCGGGGCGGAGGGCTACACCTTC. The translation is CASSQSGAEGYTF.